This paragraph covers one TCR beta chain sequence. Its specificity is not known. Germline-derived CDR1 and CDR2 are SGHDT and YYEEEE. J gave up 1 base and V 4 bases, and 7 bases lay outside the gene matches. This CDR3 comprises 16 residues. These data are taken from a study of beta chain features in type 1 diabetes. About the study: The samples had about 100,000,000 sorted cells examined in all. Regarding the study as a whole: Type 1 diabetes patients showed a moderate but significant shortening of TCRB CDR3s in all four CD4+ subsets. At VDJ recombination sites, type 1 diabetes patients had fewer insertions and more deleted nucleotides. Patients showed naive, central memory and Treg TCRB repertoires that appeared more similar than those of healthy donors.

The authors reverse transcribed all of the isolated RNA, so sequencing captured expressed TCRB transcripts. Naive, central memory and regulatory T cell samples produced a mean of approximately 3.6 million reads. Using immunoSEQ multiplex PCR, the repertoire was profiled, and TCRdb retains in-frame clones only, with some absent. The repertoire has under 850,000 clones, 10% to 15% of them found once; the top ten carry roughly 0.022%. The specimen sequenced was naive CD4+ T cells from blood. The sequence was collected from a man between 18 and 35 years old with type 1 diabetes. The chain carries TRBV5-6 and TRBJ1-5, with 8 positions matching TRBD1. The CDR3 region is CASSDTGGRSNQPQHF. CDR3 DNA: TGTGCCAGCAGCGACACAGGGGGAAGGAGCAATCAGCCCCAGCATTTT.